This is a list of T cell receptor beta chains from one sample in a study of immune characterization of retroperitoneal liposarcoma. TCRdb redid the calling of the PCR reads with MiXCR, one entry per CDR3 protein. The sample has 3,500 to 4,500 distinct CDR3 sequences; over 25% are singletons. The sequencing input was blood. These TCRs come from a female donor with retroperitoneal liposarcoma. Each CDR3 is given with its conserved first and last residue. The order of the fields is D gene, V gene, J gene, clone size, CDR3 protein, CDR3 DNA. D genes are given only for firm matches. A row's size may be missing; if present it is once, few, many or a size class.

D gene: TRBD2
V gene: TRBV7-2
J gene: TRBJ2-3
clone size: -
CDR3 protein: CASSLWASGAGPDTQYF
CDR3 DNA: TGTGCCAGCAGCTTATGGGCTAGCGGAGCGGGCCCAGATACGCAGTATTTT

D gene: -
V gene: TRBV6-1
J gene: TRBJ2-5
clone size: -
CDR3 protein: CASSEERGRAWETQYF
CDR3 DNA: TGTGCCAGCAGTGAAGAGAGGGGCAGGGCCTGGGAGACCCAGTACTTC

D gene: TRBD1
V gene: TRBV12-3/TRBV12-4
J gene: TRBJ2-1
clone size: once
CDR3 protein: CASRQGTVYNEQFF
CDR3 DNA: TGTGCCAGCAGACAAGGGACAGTATACAATGAGCAGTTCTTC

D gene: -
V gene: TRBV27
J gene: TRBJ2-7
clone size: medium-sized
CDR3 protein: CASSLSDIGRGNEQYF
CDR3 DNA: TGTGCCAGCAGTTTATCGGACATAGGACGGGGCAATGAGCAGTACTTC

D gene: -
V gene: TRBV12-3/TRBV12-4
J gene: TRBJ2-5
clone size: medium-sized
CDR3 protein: CASSLARLETQYF
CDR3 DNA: TGTGCCAGCAGTTTAGCCAGATTAGAGACCCAGTACTTC

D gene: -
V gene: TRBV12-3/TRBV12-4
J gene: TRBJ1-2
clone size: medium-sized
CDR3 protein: CASTPLLTSGYTF
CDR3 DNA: TGTGCCAGCACCCCTCTACTCACCTCGGGCTACACCTTC

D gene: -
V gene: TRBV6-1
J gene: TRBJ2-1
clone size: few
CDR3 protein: CASSPRRTENNEQFF
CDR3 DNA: TGTGCCAGCAGCCCTCGAAGGACGGAAAACAATGAGCAGTTCTTC

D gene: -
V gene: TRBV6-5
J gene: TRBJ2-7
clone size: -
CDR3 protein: CASSLWTATILNEQYF
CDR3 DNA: TGTGCCAGCAGCCTCTGGACAGCGACCATCCTGAACGAGCAGTACTTC

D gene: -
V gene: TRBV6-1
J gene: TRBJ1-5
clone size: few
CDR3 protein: CATYGGGQASYSNQPQHF
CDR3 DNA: TGTGCCACCTATGGAGGGGGGCAGGCCTCCTATAGCAATCAGCCCCAGCATTTT

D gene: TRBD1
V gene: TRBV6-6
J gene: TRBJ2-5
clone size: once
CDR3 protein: CASSPQGTGSYNEQYF
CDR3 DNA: TGTGCCAGCAGCCCCCAAGGGACAGGGAGTTACAATGAGCAGTACTTC

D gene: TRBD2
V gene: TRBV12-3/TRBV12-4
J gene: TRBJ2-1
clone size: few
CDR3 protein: CASRGGTSGMYNEQFF
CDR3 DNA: TGTGCCAGCAGAGGGGGGACTAGCGGGATGTACAATGAGCAGTTCTTC

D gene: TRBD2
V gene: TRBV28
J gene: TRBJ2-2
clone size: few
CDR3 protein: CASSKTSGTGTGELFF
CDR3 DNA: TGTGCCAGCAGTAAGACTAGCGGGACTGGTACCGGGGAGCTGTTTTTT

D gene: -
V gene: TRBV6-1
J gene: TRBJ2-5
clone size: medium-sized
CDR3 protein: CASSYGPQETQYF
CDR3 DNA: TGTGCCAGCAGTTATGGTCCCCAAGAGACCCAGTACTTC

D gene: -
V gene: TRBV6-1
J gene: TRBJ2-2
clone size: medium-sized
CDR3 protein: CASSLQYTGELFF
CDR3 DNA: TGTGCCAGCAGTCTACAGTACACCGGGGAGCTGTTTTTT

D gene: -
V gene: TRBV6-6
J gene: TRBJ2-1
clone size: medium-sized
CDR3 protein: CASSYSKGGLEQFF
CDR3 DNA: TGTGCCAGCAGTTACTCTAAGGGGGGACTAGAGCAGTTCTTC

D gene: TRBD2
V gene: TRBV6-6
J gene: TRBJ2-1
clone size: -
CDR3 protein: CASKPAGAYNEQFF
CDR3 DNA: TGTGCCAGCAAGCCAGCGGGGGCTTACAATGAGCAGTTCTTC

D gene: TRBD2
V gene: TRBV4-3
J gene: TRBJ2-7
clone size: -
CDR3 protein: CASSQEALAGVRSYEQYF
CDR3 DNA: TGCGCCAGCAGCCAAGAGGCACTAGCGGGAGTACGCTCCTACGAGCAGTACTTC

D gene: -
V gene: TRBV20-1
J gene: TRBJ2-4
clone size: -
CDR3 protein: CSARSGEAKNIQYF
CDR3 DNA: TGCAGTGCTAGATCGGGGGAGGCCAAAAACATTCAGTACTTC

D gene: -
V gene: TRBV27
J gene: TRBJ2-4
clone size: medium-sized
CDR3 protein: CASSNHNSKNIQYF
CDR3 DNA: TGTGCCAGCAGTAACCACAACAGCAAAAACATTCAGTACTTC

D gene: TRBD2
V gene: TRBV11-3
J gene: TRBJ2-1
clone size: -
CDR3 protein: CASSPAGTSGLNEQFF
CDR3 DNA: TGTGCCAGCAGCCCAGCTGGGACTAGCGGGTTGAATGAGCAGTTCTTC

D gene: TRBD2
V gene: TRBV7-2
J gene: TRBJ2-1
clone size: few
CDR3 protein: CASSLKRPGLADNEQFF
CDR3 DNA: TGTGCCAGCAGCTTAAAACGACCGGGACTAGCGGACAATGAGCAGTTCTTC

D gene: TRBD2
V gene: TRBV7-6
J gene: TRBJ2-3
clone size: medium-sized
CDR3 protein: CASSPTTSGRGTDTQYF
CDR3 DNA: TGTGCCAGCAGCCCTACGACTAGCGGGAGGGGCACAGATACGCAGTATTTT

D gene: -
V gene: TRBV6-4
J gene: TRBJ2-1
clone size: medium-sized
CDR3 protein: CASSAYGRDEQFF
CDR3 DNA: TGTGCCAGCAGTGCCTACGGGCGCGATGAGCAGTTCTTC

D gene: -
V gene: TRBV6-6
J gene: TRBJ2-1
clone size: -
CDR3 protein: CASSYSNEQFF
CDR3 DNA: TGTGCCAGCAGTTACAGCAATGAGCAGTTCTTC